The 4 T cell receptor beta chains below all came from one sample that was sequenced in a study of blood T cells in healthy people across ages. Next came a second PCR, run for about 7 to 12 cycles, which used a sample-barcoded 5' primer along with a J-beta primer mix. TCRdb analysed the 5' RACE reads with MiXCR anew, one entry per CDR3 protein. The sample records 700,000 or so distinct CDR3 sequences, around 43% being singletons. Specimen: blood. Receptors were obtained from a man older than 75 in good health.

V gene TRBV21-1 combines with J gene TRBJ2-5; TRBD1 reflects the table's D call only, with no check against the DNA. TRBV21-1 corresponds to a pseudogene. CDR3 length equals 17 residues. The CDR3 protein is CASSTIRDRGRQETQYF. The DNA for the CDR3 is TGTGCCAGCAGCACCATCCGGGACAGGGGTCGGCAAGAGACCCAGTACTTC.

This clonotype was observed a few times. This chain connects TRBV20-1 to TRBJ2-1; the match to TRBD2 covers 15 bases. The junction had 4 bases not matched to a gene; V was cut back by 3 bases and J by 1 base. The CDR3 runs to 17 residues. Germline CDR1 reads DFQATT; CDR2 reads SNEGSKA (reference sequence). Here the CDR3 DNA reads TGCAGTGCTAGCGGACTAGCGGGGGGGCCTTCCTACAATGAGCAGTTCTTC. Its translation: CSASGLAGGPSYNEQFF.

This chain uses TRBV7-2 with TRBJ2-3; 9 nucleotides agree with TRBD2. CDR1 is SGHTA, CDR2 FQGNSA, per germline. The CDR3 is made up of 16 amino acids. Unmatched junction bases numbered 9, after V lost 2 bases and J lost 6 bases. The CDR3 spells CASSLYGGGARDTQYF. In DNA, the CDR3 is TGTGCCAGCAGCTTATATGGCGGGGGGGCCAGGGATACGCAGTATTTT.

The chain uses TRBV29-1 and TRBJ1-5; D may be TRBD1 (5 bases). Trimming removed 6 bases at V and 5 bases at J, with 14 bases between. The CDR3 has 13 residues. The germline V gene encodes CDR1 SQVTM and CDR2 ANQGSEA. CDR3 in DNA: TGCAGCGTGGGGGAGAGGGCCGATCAGCCCCAGCATTTT. This translates into CSVGERADQPQHF.